One sample yielded the 13 T cell receptor beta chains listed below, sequenced in a study of T cells in Graves' hyperthyroidism and ophthalmopathy. TCR beta CDR3 regions were amplified from RNA. RT-PCR in the first round (using the HTBI primer set) targeted the TCR CDR3. From the multiplex PCR reads, TCRdb called clonotypes with MiXCR, one entry per CDR3 protein. The data show 450,000 to 700,000 distinct CDR3 sequences, about 43% seen once. Input material: peripheral blood or thyroid tissue (not recorded which). All receptors derive from an adult woman with Graves' disease, either hyperthyroidism or ophthalmopathy (not recorded which).

This clonotype was picked up many times. The chain has TRBV4-1 and TRBJ1-1; the D is unclear. V was clipped by 1 base and J by 11 bases, with 20 bases between them. CDR1 and CDR2 from the germline V gene are MGHRA and YSYEKL. The CDR3 contains 15 residues. The CDR3 DNA reads TGCGCCAGCAGCCAAGTTGCCGTTGGGCCGGAGGAGGCTTTCTTT. It yields the protein CASSQVAVGPEEAFF.

This clonotype was seen ten or more times. The chain combines TRBV3-1 with TRBJ2-2, with no clear D. The CDR3 consists of 13 residues. Germline V gene data show CDR1 as LGHDT and CDR2 as YNNKEL (reference sequence). Trimming shortened V by 4 bases and J by 7 bases, and 10 bases separated the two germline ends. The CDR3 loop is CASSPLRVGELFF. CDR3 DNA: TGTGCCAGCAGCCCCCTTCGGGTCGGGGAGCTGTTTTTT.

This clonotype showed up many times. The genes are TRBV7-9 and TRBJ1-4; D call uncertain. Trimming pared 1 base from V and 6 bases from J, leaving 9 bases between. The CDR3 loop spans 14 amino acids. Germline lookup yields CDR1 SEHNR and CDR2 FQNEAQ (reference sequence). Written as DNA, the CDR3 is TGTGCCAGCAGCTTAGGAGGACCCCATGAAAAACTGTTTTTT. The encoded protein is CASSLGGPHEKLFF.

This clonotype was seen at least ten times. The genes are TRBV10-3 and TRBJ2-5; D possibly corresponds to TRBD1 (6 bases). Germline assignment: CDR1 ENHRY and CDR2 SYGVKD. Trimming shortened V by 4 bases and J by 9 bases, and 15 bases separated the two germline ends. The CDR3 spans 13 residues. CDR3 in DNA: TGTGCCATCAGTGTTACCGGCGAGGGGGCCCAGTACTTC. As protein: CAISVTGEGAQYF.

This clonotype was seen more than once but under ten times. The chain has TRBV5-1 and TRBJ2-7; TRBD1 matches at 9 bases. V was pared by 0 bases and J by 5 bases, with 3 bases of the junction left unmatched. Germline lookup yields CDR1 SGHRS and CDR2 YFSETQ. The CDR3 is 14 residues long. In DNA, the CDR3 is TGCGCCAGCAGCTTGGGAGGGACAGGGAACGAGCAGTACTTC. Its protein is CASSLGGTGNEQYF.

The chain joins TRBV29-1 to TRBJ1-2; no firm D call. The CDR3 totals 12 residues. CDR1 and CDR2 (germline): SQVTM, ANQGSEA. Deletions cut 4 bases from V and 7 bases from J, with 13 bases between. The CDR3, as DNA: TGCAGCGTTGTTAGCAGCCTCGGTGGCTACACCTTC. Protein: CSVVSSLGGYTF. Supplemented by reference TRBV29-1 and TRBJ1-2, the full variable domain reads SAVISQKPSRDICQRGTSLTIQCQVDSQVTMMFWYRQQPGQSLTLIATANQGSEATYESGFVIDKFPISRPNLTFSTLTVSNMSPEDSSIYLCSVVSSLGGYTFGSGTRLTVV.

The V and J genes are TRBV10-3 and TRBJ2-5, with D perhaps matching TRBD1 or TRBD2 (7 bases each). The CDR3 runs to 18 residues. Trimming pared 0 bases from V and 9 bases from J, leaving 26 bases between. The germline CDR1 and CDR2 sequences are ENHRY and SYGVKD. DNA for the CDR3: TGTGCCATCAGTGAGTCGATAGCCAACAGGGGAGGGGATCAGCCCCAGTACTTC. Protein: CAISESIANRGGDQPQYF.

This clonotype was counted between two and nine times. The gene calls are TRBV20-1 and TRBJ1-5, with unresolved D. Trimming removed 4 bases at V and 3 bases at J, with 7 bases between. The CDR3 sequence is 12 residues long. Germline V gene lookup returns CDR1 DFQATT and CDR2 SNEGSKA (reference sequence). CDR3: CSATRVNQPQHF. CDR3 sequence (DNA): TGCAGTGCTACGCGGGTCAATCAGCCCCAGCATTTT.

This chain links TRBV11-1 with TRBJ1-2, with 7 positions matching TRBD1. The CDR3 is made up of 15 amino acids. Germline CDR1 and CDR2: SGHAT and FQDESV (reference sequence). Losses at the gene ends were 2 bases for V and 5 bases for J; bases not matched to a gene: 8. The chain's CDR3 is CASSLSPDREYGYTF. Written as DNA, the CDR3 is TGTGCCAGCAGCTTATCCCCAGACAGGGAGTATGGCTACACCTTC.

As to this clonotype: Because it lacks the conserved phenylalanine or tryptophan at the end, this CDR3 is likely a read error. This sequence joins TRBV27 and TRBJ1-3; no clear D. The germline CDR1 and CDR2 sequences are MNHEY and SMNVEV (reference sequence). This CDR3 is built from 11 residues. The V gene lost 10 bases and the J gene lost 0 bases, with 4 bases spanning the gap. This CDR3 is CATGSGNTIYL. The CDR3 DNA is TGTGCCACGGGCTCTGGAAACACCATATATCTT.

This clonotype has at least ten counts. The chain combines TRBV25-1 with TRBJ1-4; D is perhaps TRBD1 (6 bases). CDR1 and CDR2 from the germline V gene are MGHDK and SYGVNS. The CDR3 consists of 13 residues. V gave up 6 bases and J gave up 4 bases, with 9 bases separating them. Here the CDR3 reads CASSPDSNEKLFF. The CDR3 DNA is TGTGCCAGCAGCCCGGACAGTAATGAAAAACTGTTTTTT.

This clonotype showed up just a few times. The chain links TRBV5-1 to TRBJ1-2; TRBD1 aligns across 10 bases. This CDR3 spans 15 amino acids. With V trimmed by 6 bases and J by 6 bases, 11 bases remained unmatched. Germline V CDR1 and CDR2: SGHRS, YFSETQ. CDR3 nucleotides: TGCGCCAGCACCTCAACCCAGACAGGGGGCAATGGCTACACCTTC. Its protein is CASTSTQTGGNGYTF.

This clonotype was found a few times. The J gene is TRBJ2-5, the V gene TRBV29-1, with 9 positions matching TRBD2. Germline-derived CDR1 and CDR2 are SQVTM and ANQGSEA. The junction had 5 bases not matched to a gene; V was cut back by 5 bases and J by 4 bases. This CDR3 contains 13 residues. CDR3 loop: CSVRGGARETQYF. CDR3 nucleotides: TGCAGCGTTCGCGGGGGGGCTAGAGAGACCCAGTACTTC.